The T cell receptor (beta chain) under discussion was sequenced for a study of read filtering for tumor transcriptome and immune sequencing (dated by TCRdb to 2020 to 2022). In the study overall: Of the patients in the cohort, some 18 were male and 14 to 15 were female, and their mean age was 65.9 years, with a range of roughly 40 to 80. By revised international staging, about 8 patients were R-ISS I, fewer than 20 were R-ISS II and 6 or 7 were R-ISS III. Whole-transcriptome libraries were prepared with the TruSeq RNA Access Library Prep Kit after DNase treatment. TCR-region mapped reads per sample ranged from about 4 to 10.27 million with IR-seq versus only about 75 to 1,400 with RNA-seq. The study compared TCR repertoires from targeted immune repertoire sequencing and bulk whole-transcriptome sequencing run on the same bone marrow samples. One main goal was a read-filtering strategy for immune repertoire data, in particular deciding whether clonotypes backed by only one read should be removed.

The CDR1 and CDR2 encoded by the germline V gene are SNHLY and FYNNEI. V was cut back by 4 bases and J by 8 bases, leaving a gap of 21 bases between them. The CDR3 runs 17 residues from the cysteine to the phenylalanine. The entry retains the CDR3 DNA only, 51 bases that are in frame from base 1. Overall results and qualifications from the work: IR-seq captured clonotypes at much higher depth and more reliably than RNA-seq, and smaller IR-seq throughput sufficed to identify most shared clonotypes. Single-read clonotypes made up 80% to 85% of clonotypes but roughly 3.2% of total reads in IR-seq, and approximately 73% of clonotypes and about 45% of reads in RNA-seq. The sorted CD138-negative fraction was composed of a mixed bone marrow immune population rather than of purified T cells. The correlation between IR-seq and RNA-seq shared clonotype proportions was increased by removal of single-read clonotypes.

The Immunoverse kit was used to build TCR libraries from about 400 ng RNA, with molecular barcoded adaptors covering alpha/delta and beta/gamma chains. TCR library preparation used the same RNA that was used for transcriptome sequencing. An Illumina HiSeq 4000 with 2 x 150 cycles was used to sequence the TCR libraries. Per the source publication's procedure: With MiXCR, TCR reads were aligned to human V, D, J and C references and assembled into CDR3 clonotypes, with quality filtering and error correction included. The tcR package in R was used for analysis of clonotype counts and gene usage diversity. For inspection of raw mapping reads, RNA-seq reads were mapped by STAR aligner version 2.5.3a onto GRCh37 of the human genome. IR-seq fastq files were randomly downsampled with Seqtk 1.3 to test the effect of sequencing depth on detected clonotypes. The raw public data were reprocessed by TCRdb itself: fastp quality trimming at Q25, MiXCR clonotype calling, in-frame beta chains only. One record per CDR3 amino acid sequence lists the most common genes and DNA. What appears here as the V and J calls and clone size reflects TCRdb's work, not the paper's. The sample has about 6,000 distinct CDR3 sequences on record, about 25% of them singletons. The ten largest clonotypes hold roughly 50% of the sample.

Every patient had bone marrow sampled at the time of active disease. Bone marrow mononuclear cells were isolated by Ficoll-Hypaque density gradient centrifugation. Myeloma plasma cells were removed and CD138-negative cells were collected by negative selection after labeling with CD138 magnetic microbeads on a MACS separator. The purity of the isolated cells was checked by flow cytometry with CD138 antibodies on an Attune NxT. TRIzol reagent was used to extract total RNA, and a NanoDrop spectrophotometer was used to quantify the extracted RNA. For each patient, the CD138-negative bone marrow sample underwent paired RNA-seq and IR-seq. For this clonotype: This receptor's antigen is unknown. No base qualities exist here, and no much larger clone lies one base off it.

The TCR originated in a donor at least 40 years old with multiple myeloma. The specimen was a population of CD138-negative cells sorted from bone marrow. The cell subset or site tag for this specimen amounts to: bone marrow mononuclear cells depleted of CD138+ plasma/myeloma cells by negative magnetic selection. The sequence links TRBV2 to TRBJ1-6, and the D gene may be TRBD1, 5 bases matching. The encoded CDR3 is CASSGVGGHLIHSPLHF. In nucleotides, the sequence is TGTGCCAGCAGTGGCGTTGGAGGACACCTCATTCATTCACCCCTCCACTTT.